Following are 18 T cell receptor beta chains from one sample sequenced in a study of tumor and adjacent non-tumor tissue in lung cancer. The library came from three nested PCR rounds adapted from ARM-PCR protocols. TCRdb used MiXCR to reprocess the multiplex PCR reads, holding one entry per CDR3 protein. Of about 110,000 distinct CDR3 sequences in the sample, roughly 80% were seen once. No cell sorting was done before RNA was extracted from the tissue. The specimen was lung tumor tissue. These receptors were taken from a woman between 55 and 75 years old with non-small cell lung cancer.

Concerning this clonotype itself: This may be a read error, as it is one base from a much larger clone. This chain joins TRBV6-5 and TRBJ1-1; the D is unclear. CDR1 and CDR2 from the germline V gene are MNHEY and SVGAGI. Trimming removed 3 bases from V and 0 bases from J, with 17 bases in between. This CDR3 spans 17 amino acids. CDR3 DNA sequence: TGTGCCAGCAGTTATCTATTATTGCGTGGGTTGAACACTGAAGCTTTCTTT. It translates to CASSYLLLRGLNTEAFF.

Points on this clonotype: At one end, the junction sequence differs from germline, possibly due to a read error. The CDR3 loop reads CASSPAEQGGHTLYF. CDR3 DNA: TGTGCCAGCAGCCCCGCCGAACAGGGAGGTCATACGCTGTATTTT. J is TRBJ2-3 and V is TRBV11-3; D tentatively reads TRBD1 or TRBD2 (6 bases each). CDR1 and CDR2 (germline): SGHNT, YENEEA. This CDR3 is built from 15 residues.

With regard to this clonotype: This may be a read error: a much more frequent sequence differs by one nucleotide. V usage is TRBV4-2 and J usage is TRBJ2-1; TRBD2 matches at 10 bases. The CDR3 contains 16 residues. V gave up 4 bases and J gave up 5 bases; unmatched junction bases: 8. The germline V gene has CDR1 LGHNA and CDR2 YNFKEQ. The CDR3 region is CASSPIPGLADNEQFF. The DNA of the CDR3 is TGTGCCAGCAGCCCCATACCCGGACTAGCGGACAATGAGCAGTTCTTC.

A note on this clonotype: This clone may be a read error of a much larger clone one base away. The CDR3 loop reads CASSFQTGSNTRELFF. The CDR3 nucleotides read TGTGCCAGCAGCTTCCAAACAGGGTCCAACACCCGGGAGCTGTTTTTT. This chain joins TRBV11-2 and TRBJ2-2; the D gene is possibly TRBD1 (6 bases). The CDR3 contains 16 residues. The V gene's germline CDR1 is SGHAT and CDR2 FQNNGV.

This clonotype was observed many times. V is TRBV12-3 or TRBV12-4 and J is TRBJ1-2; no clear D. V lost 3 bases and J 7 bases, leaving 12 bases between the germline ends. The CDR3 has 13 amino acids. In nucleotides, the CDR3 is TGTGCCAGCAGTTTTAACCCCAGAAGTGGCTACACCTTC. Amino acid sequence: CASSFNPRSGYTF.

With respect to this clonotype: A junction boundary mismatches the germline segment, possibly from a read error. V gene TRBV11-2 combines with J gene TRBJ2-5; no clear D gene. Germline V gene sequence: CDR1 SGHAT, CDR2 FQNNGV. CDR3 length: 13 residues. CDR3 sequence reads: CASNLDPSGTQYF. The CDR3 nucleotides read TGCGCCAGCAACTTAGATCCTTCGGGGACCCAGTACTTC.

This clonotype was detected many times. V and J are TRBV20-1 and TRBJ2-5; TRBD2 might be the D (7 bases). This CDR3 is 13 amino acids long. V shed 2 bases and J shed 5 bases, with 12 bases lying between them. The germline V gene has CDR1 DFQATT and CDR2 SNEGSKA (reference sequence). The CDR3 DNA sequence: TGCAGTGCTAGATCTGAGGGGGGGGAGACCCAGTACTTC. Protein: CSARSEGGETQYF.

The genes are TRBV12-3 or TRBV12-4 and TRBJ1-2; no definite D call. The CDR3 length is 12 residues. The ends were cut back, 7 bases at V and 11 bases at J, with 17 bases in the middle. CDR3 residues: CASNYRVGGYTF. The CDR3 nucleotides read TGTGCCAGCAACTACCGGGTGGGTGGATACACCTTC.

This clonotype has at least ten counts. This chain uses TRBV6-2 or TRBV6-3 with TRBJ2-1; D perhaps matches TRBD1 (6 bases). V was shortened by 6 bases and J by 4 bases, with 16 bases between the two germline ends. This CDR3 is built from 15 residues. CDR1 and CDR2 from the germline V gene are MNHEY and SVGEGT. CDR3 DNA sequence: TGTGCCAGCAGCCAAAGACAGGAAGGTTACAATGAGCAGTTCTTC. Protein product: CASSQRQEGYNEQFF.

As for this clonotype: Sequence at one end of the junction differs from germline and may be a read error. The rearrangement links TRBV7-9 to TRBJ2-5; 12 bases map to TRBD2. CDR1 is SEHNR and CDR2 is FQNEAQ in the germline V gene (reference sequence). CDR3 length: 17 residues. This CDR3 is CASSLPGLAGTAETQYF. CDR3 bases: TGTGCTAGCAGCTTACCCGGACTAGCGGGGACCGCCGAGACCCAGTACTTC.

On this clonotype itself: The CDR3 end shows no conserved phenylalanine or tryptophan, and so a read error is likely. The V and J genes are TRBV6-6 and TRBJ2-7, with 10 bases identical to TRBD1. The V and J ends lost 5 bases and 3 bases, in that order; junction bases with no gene match: 7. CDR3 length: 15 residues. Germline V gene lookup returns CDR1 MNHNY and CDR2 SVGAGI (reference sequence). This chain's CDR3 is CASSRRTGGNYEQYS. The CDR3 DNA follows: TGTGCCAGCAGTCGTCGGACAGGGGGAAACTACGAGCAGTACTCC.

To note about this clonotype: A read error is possible here, since a much larger clone lies one base away. The V gene is TRBV20-1, the J gene TRBJ2-1, with TRBD2 matching 12 bases. Germline CDR1 and CDR2: DFQATT and SNEGSKA (reference sequence). This CDR3 is built from 17 residues. In DNA, the CDR3 is TGCAGTGCCCGGGGGGCCCCGGGACTAGCGGGTATTGGTGAGCTGTTCTTC. The encoded protein is CSARGAPGLAGIGELFF.

As for this clonotype: The junction shows a germline mismatch at one end, possibly a read error. This chain links TRBV5-1 with TRBJ1-1, with D unresolved. CDR1 is SGHRS and CDR2 is YFSETQ in the germline V gene. This CDR3 has 13 residues. As DNA, the CDR3 is TGCGGCAGCAGCTTCGCCGGGAACACTGAAGTTTTCTTT. This encodes CGSSFAGNTEVFF.

Turning to this clonotype: A read error may be the cause here, since a much bigger clone is one base away. V is TRBV20-1 and J is TRBJ1-2; D might be TRBD1 (5 bases). The CDR3 is made up of 17 amino acids. Germline assignment: CDR1 DFQATT and CDR2 SNEGSKA (reference sequence). Trimming pared 2 bases from V and 0 bases from J, leaving 19 bases between. The CDR3 is CSARNLRGMGPNYGYTF. The CDR3, as DNA: TGCAGTGCTAGAAATCTGCGGGGCATGGGACCTAACTATGGCTACACCTTC.

CDR3 in amino acids: CASRGNRSSYEQYF. CDR3 coding DNA: TGTGCCAGCAGGGGGAACAGGAGTTCCTACGAGCAGTACTTC. The chain recombines TRBV7-9 with TRBJ2-7; D may be TRBD1 (5 bases). Per germline, CDR1 SEHNR and CDR2 FQNEAQ (reference sequence). Trimming left V 6 bases short and J 1 base short, with 13 bases between. CDR3 length equals 14 residues.

About this clonotype: This may stem from a read error, because a much larger clone lies one nucleotide away. The chain links TRBV4-3 to TRBJ1-2; perhaps TRBD1 as D (5 bases). Germline CDR1 and CDR2: LGHNA and YSLEER. CDR3 length equals 15 residues. Trimming cost V 0 bases and J 3 bases, with 11 bases left between them. The CDR3 here is CASSQDRCRDYGYTF. The DNA for the CDR3 is TGCGCCAGCAGCCAAGATCGCTGCAGGGACTATGGCTACACCTTC.

Note on this clonotype: A junction boundary mismatches the germline segment, possibly from a read error. The chain recombines TRBV11-1 with TRBJ1-2; no clear D. The CDR3 totals 14 residues. Germline V gene lookup returns CDR1 SGHAT and CDR2 FQDESV (reference sequence). CDR3 in amino acids: CVSSSHGLLYGYTF. For the CDR3, the DNA is TGTGTCAGCAGCTCACATGGCCTTCTCTATGGCTACACCTTC.

The chain combines TRBV7-9 with TRBJ2-1, with TRBD1 as a possible D gene (5 bases). Germline CDR1 and CDR2: SEHNR and FQNEAQ (reference sequence). V was trimmed by 0 bases and J by 6 bases, leaving 12 bases between them. The CDR3 runs 15 residues. The CDR3 DNA is TGTGCCAGCAGCTTAGCGCTCCAGGGCGCCAATGAGCAGTTCTTC. This codes for CASSLALQGANEQFF.